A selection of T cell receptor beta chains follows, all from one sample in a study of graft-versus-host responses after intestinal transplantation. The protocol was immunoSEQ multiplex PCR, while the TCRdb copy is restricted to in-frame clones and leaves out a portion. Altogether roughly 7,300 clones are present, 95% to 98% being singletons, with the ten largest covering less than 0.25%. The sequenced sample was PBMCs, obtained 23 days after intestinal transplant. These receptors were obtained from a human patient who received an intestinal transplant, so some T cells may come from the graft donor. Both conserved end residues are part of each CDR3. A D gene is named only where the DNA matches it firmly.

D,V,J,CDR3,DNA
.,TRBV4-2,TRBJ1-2,CASSLGNGGYTF,TGTGCCAGCAGCCTGGGGAATGGAGGCTACACCTTC
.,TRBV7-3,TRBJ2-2,CASSPSLGGELFF,TGTGCCAGCAGCCCTTCCCTGGGTGGGGAGCTGTTTTTT
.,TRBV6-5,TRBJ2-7,CASSHRDGDEQYF,TGTGCCAGCAGCCACCGGGACGGTGACGAGCAGTACTTC
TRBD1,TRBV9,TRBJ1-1,CASSKPTGLNTEAFF,TGTGCCAGCAGCAAGCCGACAGGGCTGAACACTGAAGCTTTCTTT
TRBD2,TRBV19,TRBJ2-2,CASSIVAGGTGELFF,TGTGCCAGTAGTATAGTAGCGGGAGGCACCGGGGAGCTGTTTTTT
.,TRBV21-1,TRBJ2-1,CASTMWGCGYNEQFF,TGTGCCAGCACCATGTGGGGTTGTGGCTACAATGAGCAGTTCTTC
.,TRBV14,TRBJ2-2,CASSRVGTGELFF,TGTGCCAGCAGCCGAGTCGGCACCGGGGAGCTGTTTTTT
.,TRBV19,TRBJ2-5,CASSIGEAQYF,TGTGCCAGTAGTATCGGGGAGGCCCAGTACTTC
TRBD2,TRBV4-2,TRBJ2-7,CASSQALPGGPGEQYF,TGTGCCAGCAGCCAAGCTCTCCCGGGAGGGCCGGGCGAGCAGTACTTC
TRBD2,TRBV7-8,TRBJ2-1,CASSLVASGHYNEQFF,TGTGCCAGCAGCTTAGTTGCTAGCGGCCACTACAATGAGCAGTTCTTC
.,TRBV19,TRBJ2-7,CASSIKIDLLEQYF,TGTGCCAGTAGTATTAAGATCGACCTTCTTGAGCAGTACTTC
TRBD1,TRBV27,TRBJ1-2,CASSFQLFVGGGHYGYTF,TGTGCCAGCAGTTTCCAACTTTTTGTCGGAGGGGGCCACTATGGCTACACCTTC
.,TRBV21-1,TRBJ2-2,CASSKRKGSGADGELFF,TGTGCCAGCAGCAAACGCAAGGGGTCGGGAGCGGACGGGGAGCTGTTTTTT
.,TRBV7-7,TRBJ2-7,CASSLNRAYEQYF,TGTGCTAGCAGCCTAAACAGGGCCTACGAGCAGTACTTC
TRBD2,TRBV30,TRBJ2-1,CACERGSGRNEQFF,TGTGCCTGTGAGCGTGGTAGCGGGAGAAATGAGCAGTTCTTC
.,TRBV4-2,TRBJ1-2,CASSLTGRGSNYGYTF,TGTGCCAGCAGCCTTACAGGTAGGGGCTCGAACTATGGCTACACCTTC
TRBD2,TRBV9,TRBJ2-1,CASSPISGRGYNEQFF,TGTGCCAGCAGCCCAATTAGCGGGAGGGGCTACAATGAGCAGTTCTTC
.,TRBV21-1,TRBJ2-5,CASSKVRKAQYF,TGTGCCAGCAGCAAAGTCAGGAAGGCCCAGTACTTC
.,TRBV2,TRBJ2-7,CASSDGNSYEQYF,TGTGCCAGCAGTGATGGCAACTCCTACGAGCAGTACTTC
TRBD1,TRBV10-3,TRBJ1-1,CATRGGMNTEAFF,TGTGCCACCCGAGGGGGCATGAACACTGAAGCTTTCTTT
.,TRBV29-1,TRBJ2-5,CSVMALGETQYF,TGCAGCGTGATGGCACTAGGGGAGACCCAGTACTTC
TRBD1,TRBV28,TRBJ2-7,CASSFGTGDERDYSYEQYF,TGTGCCAGCAGTTTTGGGACAGGGGACGAGCGCGATTACTCCTACGAGCAGTACTTC